This T cell receptor (beta chain) was captured in a study of beta chain features in type 1 diabetes. Study-wide background: On cell yields, gender and age, patients and healthy donors were similar.

One heparinised blood draw averaging approximately 0.11 L was given by each donor. Via the markers CD45RO/CCR7/CD25/CD127/CD95/CD27, stem cell-like memory, regulatory, central memory and naive CD4+ cells were sorted. Trimming at V came to 0 bases and at J to 4 bases, leaving 8 bases not matched to a gene. CDR3 length: 16 amino acids. Per the germline V gene, CDR1 is SEHNR and CDR2 is FQNEAQ (reference sequence). A few counts support this clone. Since all of the isolated RNA was reverse transcribed, expressed TCRB transcripts were what got sequenced. Some clones are missing from TCRdb's copy, which holds only in-frame ones; the method was immunoSEQ multiplex PCR. The table lists around 400,000 clones, around an eighth of them singletons, with more than 0.015% in the top ten.

Sequenced sample: naive CD4+ T cells from blood. The clonotype was recovered from a man aged 18 to 29 in good health. This chain links TRBV7-9 with TRBJ1-2; 7 positions agree with TRBD1. The CDR3 DNA reads TGTGCCAGCAGCTTAGCCCCCCCGGGACAGAGCTATGGCTACACCTTC. Its protein is CASSLAPPGQSYGYTF.